This is a list of T cell receptor beta chains from one sample in a study of OX40 agonist ivuxolimab in advanced cancers. Method: immunoSEQ multiplex PCR; TCRdb's copy keeps in-frame clones and lacks some. Here the sample spans about 94,000 clones, more than 75% being singletons. The specimen comprised CD4+ or CD8+ T cells sorted from blood, sampled in a trial of the OX40 agonist ivuxolimab. These TCRs come from an adult with an advanced solid tumor such as melanoma, head and neck, liver or kidney cancer. CDR3s leave out the opening cysteine and the closing phenylalanine or tryptophan.

V gene,J gene,CDR3 protein
TRBV2,TRBJ1-1,ASSVRGNTEAF
TRBV2,TRBJ2-4,ASSDPGLAPKNIQY
TRBV19,TRBJ1-2,ASSIPGLLNYGYT
TRBV19,TRBJ1-1,ASSMGRGSVGTEAF
TRBV12-5,TRBJ2-2,ASRGVAGANTGELF
TRBV25-1,TRBJ2-5,ASSEYRGPVETQY
TRBV6-1,TRBJ2-7,ASSEVQGFTYEQY
TRBV7-2,TRBJ1-6,ASSKGTGLNYNSPLH
TRBV20-1,TRBJ2-3,SAPGGDTQY
TRBV19,TRBJ1-2,ASSTGVGPYGYT
TRBV6-1,TRBJ1-4,ASSRPGKEEKLF
TRBV13,TRBJ1-2,ASSSQAGQLYGYT
TRBV5-1,TRBJ2-7,ASSLGMTGSYEQY
TRBV5-1,TRBJ1-1,ASSSDRGRTEAF
TRBV30,TRBJ1-6,AFPGAPIIPLH
TRBV6-4,TRBJ2-4,ASSASAYGGTKNIQY
TRBV7-9,TRBJ1-4,ASSLALGPTNEKLF
TRBV5-6,TRBJ2-7,ASSFGPEQY
TRBV2,TRBJ1-2,ASHRTDMGYT
TRBV6-5,TRBJ1-1,ASRGQGASEAF
TRBV19,TRBJ2-3,ASKPVGSSTDTQY
TRBV5-5,TRBJ1-4,ASSLDRAATNEKLF
TRBV29-1,TRBJ1-1,SVVSWGASNTEAF
TRBV6-5,TRBJ2-7,ASSYQYEQY
TRBV6-1,TRBJ1-5,ASSYQPQH
TRBV6-6,TRBJ2-1,ASTNTPRGGHNEQF